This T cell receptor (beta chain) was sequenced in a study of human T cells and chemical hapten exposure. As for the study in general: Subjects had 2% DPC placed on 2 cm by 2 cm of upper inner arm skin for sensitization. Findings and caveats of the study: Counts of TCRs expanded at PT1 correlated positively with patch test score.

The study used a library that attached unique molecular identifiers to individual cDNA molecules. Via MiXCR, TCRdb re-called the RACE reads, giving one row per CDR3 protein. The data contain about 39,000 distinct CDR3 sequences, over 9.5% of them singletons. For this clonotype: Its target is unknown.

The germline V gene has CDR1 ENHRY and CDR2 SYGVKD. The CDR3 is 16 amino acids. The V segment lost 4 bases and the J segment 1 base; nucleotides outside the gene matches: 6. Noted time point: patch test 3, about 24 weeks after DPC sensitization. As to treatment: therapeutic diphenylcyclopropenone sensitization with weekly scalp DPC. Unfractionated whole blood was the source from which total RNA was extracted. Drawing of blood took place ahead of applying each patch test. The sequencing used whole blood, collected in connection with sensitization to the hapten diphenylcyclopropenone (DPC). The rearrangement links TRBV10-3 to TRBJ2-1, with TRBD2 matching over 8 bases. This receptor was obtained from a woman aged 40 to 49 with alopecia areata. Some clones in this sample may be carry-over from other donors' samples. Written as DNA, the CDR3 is TGTGCCATCAGTGGCGCGGGGGGATCGTCCTACAATGAGCAGTTCTTC. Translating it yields CAISGAGGSSYNEQFF.